Below, one TCR beta chain is given with its context. Per the original data handling: Reference gene primers were amplified, and this amplification served to estimate nucleated cell counts. Clones were read by immunoSEQ multiplex PCR, and TCRdb kept only the in-frame ones, dropping some. D and trimming come from the DNA, and the V and J calls and clone size come from that table. The data contain under 350,000 clones, roughly 86% of them seen just once; the ten biggest clones take up 1.9%. This sample was included in a study of blood T cell repertoires in COVID-19. J gave up 5 bases and V 7 bases, and 7 bases lay outside the gene matches. The CDR3 runs 14 residues. Germline V gives CDR1 MDHEN, CDR2 SYDVKM. Participants were aged about 18 to 90 years, lived in about 26 US areas, and enrolled virtually.

This chain connects TRBV28 to TRBJ2-2, with 7 positions matching TRBD2. Sequencing was done on a sample of PBMCs or T cells enriched from blood (not recorded which). This receptor was taken from a woman in her fifties or sixties who had recovered from COVID-19. Here the CDR3 DNA reads TGTGCCAGCACCCAAGCGGGACGGACCGGGGAGCTGTTTTTT. Encoded protein: CASTQAGRTGELFF.